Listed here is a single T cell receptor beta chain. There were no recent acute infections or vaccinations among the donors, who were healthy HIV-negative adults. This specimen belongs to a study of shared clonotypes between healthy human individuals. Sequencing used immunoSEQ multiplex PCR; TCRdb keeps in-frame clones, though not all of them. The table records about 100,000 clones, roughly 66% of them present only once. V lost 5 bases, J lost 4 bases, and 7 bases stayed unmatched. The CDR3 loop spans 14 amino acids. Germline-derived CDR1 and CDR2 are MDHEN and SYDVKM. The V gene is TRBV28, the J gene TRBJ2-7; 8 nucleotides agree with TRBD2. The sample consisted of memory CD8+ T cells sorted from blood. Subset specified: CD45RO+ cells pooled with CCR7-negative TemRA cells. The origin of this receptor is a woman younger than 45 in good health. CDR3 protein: CASSRAGARYEQYF. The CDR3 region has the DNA TGTGCCAGCAGTCGAGCGGGAGCGAGGTACGAGCAGTACTTC.